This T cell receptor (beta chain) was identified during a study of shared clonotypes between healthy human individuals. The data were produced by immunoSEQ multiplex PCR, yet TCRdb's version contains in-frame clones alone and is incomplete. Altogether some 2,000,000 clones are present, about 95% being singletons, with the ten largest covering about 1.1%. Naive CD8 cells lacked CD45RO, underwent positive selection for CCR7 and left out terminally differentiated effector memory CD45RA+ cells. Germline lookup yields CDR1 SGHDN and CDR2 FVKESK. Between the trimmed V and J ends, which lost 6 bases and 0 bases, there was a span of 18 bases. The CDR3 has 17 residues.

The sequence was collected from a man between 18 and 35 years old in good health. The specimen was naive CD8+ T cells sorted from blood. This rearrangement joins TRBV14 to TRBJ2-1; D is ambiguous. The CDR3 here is CASSPDWDLRSYNEQFF. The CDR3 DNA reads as TGTGCCAGCAGTCCTGACTGGGATCTTCGCTCCTACAATGAGCAGTTCTTC.